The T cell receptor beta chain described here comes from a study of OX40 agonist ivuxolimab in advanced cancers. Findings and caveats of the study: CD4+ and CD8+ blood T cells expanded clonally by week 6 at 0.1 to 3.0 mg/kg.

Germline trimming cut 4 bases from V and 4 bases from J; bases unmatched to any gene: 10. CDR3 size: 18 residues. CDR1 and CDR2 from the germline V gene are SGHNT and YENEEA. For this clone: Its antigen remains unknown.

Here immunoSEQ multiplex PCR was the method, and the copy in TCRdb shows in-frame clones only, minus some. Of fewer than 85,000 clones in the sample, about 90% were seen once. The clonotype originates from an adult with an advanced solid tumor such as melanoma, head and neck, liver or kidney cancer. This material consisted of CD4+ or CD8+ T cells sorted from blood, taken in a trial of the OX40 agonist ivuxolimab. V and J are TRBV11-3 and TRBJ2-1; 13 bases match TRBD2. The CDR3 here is CASSSGLAGVGRYNEQFF. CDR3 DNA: TGTGCCAGCAGCTCTGGACTAGCGGGAGTGGGAAGGTACAATGAGCAGTTCTTC.